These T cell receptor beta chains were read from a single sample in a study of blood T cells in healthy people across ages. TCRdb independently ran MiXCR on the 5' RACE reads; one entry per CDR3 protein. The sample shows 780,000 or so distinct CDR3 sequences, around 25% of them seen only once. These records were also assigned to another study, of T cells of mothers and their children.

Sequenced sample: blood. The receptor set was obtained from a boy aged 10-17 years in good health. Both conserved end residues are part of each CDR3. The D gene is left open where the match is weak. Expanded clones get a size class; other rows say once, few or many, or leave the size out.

CDR3: CASSQGQGGDSYYNEQFF
DNA: TGTGCCAGCAGCCAAGGACAGGGGGGGGATTCGTACTACAATGAGCAGTTCTTC
V: TRBV4-2
size: few
D: TRBD1
J: TRBJ2-1

CDR3: CASTGYYGYTF
DNA: TGTGCCAGCACGGGATACTATGGCTACACCTTC
V: TRBV2
size: .
D: .
J: TRBJ1-2

CDR3: CASSLGLAGGYSRETQYF
DNA: TGTGCCAGCAGCCTCGGACTAGCGGGAGGGTATTCCCGAGAGACCCAGTACTTC
V: TRBV14
size: few
D: TRBD2
J: TRBJ2-5

CDR3: CASSSSRQGNEKLFF
DNA: TGCGCCAGCAGCAGCTCCAGGCAGGGGAATGAAAAACTGTTTTTT
V: TRBV4-3
size: .
D: .
J: TRBJ1-4

CDR3: CASTSWGRSSYEQYF
DNA: TGTGCCAGCACCTCCTGGGGACGTAGCTCCTACGAGCAGTACTTC
V: TRBV12-3/TRBV12-4
size: .
D: .
J: TRBJ2-7

CDR3: CASSSREVETQYF
DNA: TGTGCCAGCAGTTCCCGGGAGGTGGAGACCCAGTACTTC
V: TRBV6-2/TRBV6-3
size: .
D: TRBD2
J: TRBJ2-5

CDR3: CASSSGQDFTEAFF
DNA: TGTGCCAGCAGCTCGGGACAGGATTTCACTGAAGCTTTCTTT
V: TRBV3-1
size: once
D: TRBD1
J: TRBJ1-1

CDR3: CASSPAPLTQYF
DNA: TGTGCCAGCAGCCCTGCTCCTCTGACCCAGTACTTC
V: TRBV14
size: .
D: .
J: TRBJ2-5

CDR3: CASSRGDQPLPRYF
DNA: TGTGCCAGCAGCCGTGGGGACCAGCCTCTGCCCCGGTACTTC
V: TRBV11-1
size: .
D: .
J: TRBJ2-7

CDR3: CASSLKLRGTAEGSF
DNA: TGCGCCAGCAGCTTGAAACTACGAGGGACGGCCGAGGGGTCCTTC
V: TRBV5-1
size: many
D: .
J: TRBJ1-2

CDR3: CASSRGLAGGPYNEQFF
DNA: TGTGCCAGCAGCCGGGGGCTAGCGGGAGGGCCCTACAATGAGCAGTTCTTC
V: TRBV13
size: few
D: TRBD2
J: TRBJ2-1

CDR3: CASSAIFGNEQFF
DNA: TGTGCCAGCAGCGCAATTTTCGGCAATGAGCAGTTCTTC
V: TRBV6-1
size: .
D: .
J: TRBJ2-1

CDR3: CASSFRGEKLFF
DNA: TGTGCCAGCAGTTTCAGGGGAGAAAAACTGTTTTTT
V: TRBV28
size: .
D: .
J: TRBJ1-4

CDR3: CASSLISRGILTGELFF
DNA: TGTGCCAGCAGCTTAATCAGCCGAGGCATCCTCACCGGGGAGCTGTTTTTT
V: TRBV7-2
size: .
D: .
J: TRBJ2-2

CDR3: CASRARDRYDNEQFF
DNA: TGTGCCAGCAGAGCCCGGGACCGCTACGACAATGAACAGTTCTTC
V: TRBV7-2
size: .
D: .
J: TRBJ2-1

CDR3: CASGYQGGYEQYF
DNA: TGTGCCAGCGGTTATCAGGGCGGCTACGAGCAGTACTTC
V: TRBV27
size: .
D: .
J: TRBJ2-7

CDR3: CASSFEYEPYF
DNA: TGTGCCAGCAGTTTTGAGTACGAGCCGTACTTC
V: TRBV28
size: .
D: .
J: TRBJ2-7

CDR3: CSVDEGPEQFF
DNA: TGCAGCGTTGATGAGGGCCCAGAGCAGTTCTTC
V: TRBV29-1
size: many
D: .
J: TRBJ2-1

CDR3: CASSLGYAGTGYEEKLFF
DNA: TGTGCCAGCAGCCTCGGGTACGCCGGGACAGGGTACGAGGAAAAACTGTTTTTT
V: TRBV7-2
size: few
D: TRBD1
J: TRBJ1-4

CDR3: CSVRSLGQRKTGELFF
DNA: TGCAGCGTCCGGTCTCTGGGACAGAGAAAGACCGGGGAGCTGTTTTTT
V: TRBV29-1
size: .
D: TRBD1
J: TRBJ2-2

CDR3: CASTLGLVEGGNEQFF
DNA: TGTGCCAGTACCCTCGGACTAGTCGAGGGAGGGAATGAGCAGTTCTTC
V: TRBV19
size: many
D: TRBD2
J: TRBJ2-1

CDR3: CASSQDKVSNSYEQYF
DNA: TGCGCCAGCAGCCAAGATAAAGTGAGCAACTCCTACGAGCAGTACTTC
V: TRBV4-3
size: .
D: .
J: TRBJ2-7

CDR3: CASSLENLNYGYTF
DNA: TGTGCCAGCAGCCTGGAGAACCTTAACTATGGCTACACCTTC
V: TRBV5-6
size: .
D: .
J: TRBJ1-2

CDR3: CASSLVISGRSNEQFF
DNA: TGCGCCAGCAGCTTGGTTATTAGCGGGAGGTCAAATGAGCAGTTCTTC
V: TRBV5-1
size: .
D: TRBD2
J: TRBJ2-1

CDR3: CASSLMRVQAGELFF
DNA: TGTGCCAGCAGTTTAATGAGGGTACAAGCCGGGGAGCTGTTTTTT
V: TRBV28
size: .
D: .
J: TRBJ2-2

CDR3: CSVSLTGGNQPQHF
DNA: TGCAGCGTGTCCCTGACAGGGGGCAATCAGCCCCAGCATTTT
V: TRBV29-1
size: .
D: TRBD1
J: TRBJ1-5

CDR3: CSAGGDETQYF
DNA: TGCAGTGCCGGTGGGGATGAGACCCAGTACTTC
V: TRBV20-1
size: .
D: .
J: TRBJ2-5

CDR3: CASSLGGVGNQPQHF
DNA: TGTGCCAGCAGTTTAGGTGGGGTGGGCAATCAGCCCCAGCATTTT
V: TRBV12-3/TRBV12-4
size: .
D: .
J: TRBJ1-5

CDR3: CASSDRQGFNGYTF
DNA: TGTGCCAGCAGTGATCGTCAGGGATTCAATGGCTACACCTTC
V: TRBV2
size: .
D: .
J: TRBJ1-2

CDR3: CASSIPQQESGNTIYF
DNA: TGTGCCAGCAGCATTCCACAACAGGAATCCGGAAACACCATATATTTT
V: TRBV7-9
size: few
D: .
J: TRBJ1-3

CDR3: CASSEGGGGYTF
DNA: TGTGCCAGCAGTGAAGGGGGTGGTGGCTACACCTTC
V: TRBV25-1
size: .
D: .
J: TRBJ1-2

CDR3: CASLGAGTGTYEQYF
DNA: TGTGCCAGCTTAGGAGCCGGGACAGGGACCTACGAGCAGTACTTC
V: TRBV28
size: .
D: TRBD1
J: TRBJ2-7

CDR3: CASRPGRRNTIYF
DNA: TGTGCCAGCAGACCGGGACGGAGAAACACCATATATTTT
V: TRBV12-3/TRBV12-4
size: few
D: .
J: TRBJ1-3

CDR3: CASRPGTDTVTSGRACMETQYF
DNA: TGTGCCAGCAGACCCGGGACAGACACAGTGACTAGCGGGAGGGCATGTATGGAGACCCAGTACTTC
V: TRBV7-6
size: .
D: TRBD2
J: TRBJ2-5

CDR3: CASSFPGEQFF
DNA: TGTGCCAGCAGTTTCCCGGGAGAGCAGTTCTTC
V: TRBV6-2/TRBV6-3
size: few
D: .
J: TRBJ2-1

CDR3: CASSPTVSTDTQYF
DNA: TGTGCCAGCAGTCCCACGGTTAGCACAGATACGCAGTATTTT
V: TRBV27
size: .
D: .
J: TRBJ2-3

CDR3: CASSDPDREPQETQYF
DNA: TGTGCCAGCAGCGACCCCGACAGGGAACCCCAAGAGACCCAGTACTTC
V: TRBV9
size: few
D: TRBD1
J: TRBJ2-5

CDR3: CSARTGTTPYNEQFF
DNA: TGCAGTGCTAGGACCGGGACCACCCCCTACAATGAGCAGTTCTTC
V: TRBV20-1
size: .
D: .
J: TRBJ2-1

CDR3: CASSSSGQEYFNEQFF
DNA: TGTGCCAGCAGTTCATCCGGACAGGAGTATTTCAATGAGCAGTTCTTC
V: TRBV28
size: .
D: TRBD1
J: TRBJ2-1

CDR3: CASSLDRGEKAFF
DNA: TGTGCCAGCAGCTTAGATCGGGGGGAGAAAGCTTTCTTT
V: TRBV11-2
size: .
D: .
J: TRBJ1-1

CDR3: CSARPRRRAYETQYF
DNA: TGCAGTGCTAGGCCCAGGAGGAGGGCCTATGAGACCCAGTACTTC
V: TRBV20-1
size: few
D: .
J: TRBJ2-5

CDR3: CASSFLAGENIQYF
DNA: TGTGCCAGCAGCTTCCTAGCGGGGGAAAACATTCAGTACTTC
V: TRBV7-2
size: .
D: TRBD2
J: TRBJ2-4

CDR3: CATSLYRGDVSYEQYF
DNA: TGTGCCACCAGCCTTTACAGGGGCGATGTCTCCTACGAGCAGTACTTC
V: TRBV15
size: .
D: TRBD1
J: TRBJ2-7

CDR3: CASSIAINLEQFF
DNA: TGTGCCAGTAGTATAGCGATAAATCTCGAGCAGTTCTTC
V: TRBV19
size: .
D: .
J: TRBJ2-1

CDR3: CSVLADYGYTF
DNA: TGCAGCGTCCTGGCGGACTATGGCTACACCTTC
V: TRBV29-1
size: .
D: .
J: TRBJ1-2

CDR3: CAISKHRVVGEQFF
DNA: TGTGCCATCAGTAAACACAGGGTGGTGGGTGAGCAGTTCTTC
V: TRBV10-3
size: .
D: .
J: TRBJ2-1

CDR3: CASSPTPYEQYF
DNA: TGTGCCAGCTCACCGACACCCTACGAGCAGTACTTC
V: TRBV28
size: many
D: .
J: TRBJ2-7

CDR3: CASSDKDSYNEQFF
DNA: TGTGCCAGCAGCGACAAGGACAGTTACAATGAGCAGTTCTTC
V: TRBV7-9
size: few
D: .
J: TRBJ2-1